This entry concerns a single TCR beta chain. Antigen: not known. Assay: immunoSEQ multiplex PCR; the TCRdb copy retains only in-frame clones and omits some. The sample contains about 70,000 clones, approximately 84% of which appear only once. The source of the sample is a study of OX40 agonist ivuxolimab in advanced cancers. Study-level background: Hepatocellular carcinoma, melanoma, renal cell or head and neck cancer occurred in dose-escalation patients. Overall study findings and caveats: CD8+ T cells were the subset that, on average, had more expanded clones than CD4+.

Sequences were derived from CD4+ or CD8+ T cells sorted from blood, sampled in a trial of the OX40 agonist ivuxolimab. This clonotype originated in an adult with an advanced solid tumor such as melanoma, head and neck, liver or kidney cancer.

CDR3 region: CASSVALAGVYEQYF. CDR3 DNA: TGTGCCAGCAGCGTAGCACTAGCGGGAGTCTACGAGCAGTACTTC. The J gene is TRBJ2-5, the V gene TRBV9, with 11 bases matching TRBD2. With the DNA end fitting TRBJ2-7 better, the J assignment may be wrong. The CDR3 covers 15 residues. Germline V lookup: CDR1 SGDLS, CDR2 YYNGEE.